This T cell receptor (beta chain) was sequenced for a study of cytomegalovirus exposure and HLA in healthy donors. Study-wide results and limits: Analysis was carried out at a later point, and it linked a missense DCLRE1C variant to TCR beta V- and J-gene trimming.

Primers included in the PCR were 60 Vbeta and 13 Jbeta primers. Here immunoSEQ multiplex PCR was the method, and the copy in TCRdb shows in-frame clones only, minus some. The data contain about 140,000 clones, 70% to 90% of them singletons. There are a few counts of this clone. As yet, its antigen is unknown. Germline CDR1 reads SGHTA; CDR2 reads FQGNSA. CDR3 size: 13 residues. The ends lost 5 bases at V and 7 bases at J; junction bases unmatched: 4. The sample consisted of PBMCs. J is TRBJ1-4 and V is TRBV7-2, with 7 positions matching TRBD1. The source of this sequence is a man aged 50-59 years in good health and CMV-seronegative. CDR3 coding DNA: TGTGCCAGCAGCCCACCAGGGGGTGAAAAACTGTTTTTT. Protein: CASSPPGGEKLFF.